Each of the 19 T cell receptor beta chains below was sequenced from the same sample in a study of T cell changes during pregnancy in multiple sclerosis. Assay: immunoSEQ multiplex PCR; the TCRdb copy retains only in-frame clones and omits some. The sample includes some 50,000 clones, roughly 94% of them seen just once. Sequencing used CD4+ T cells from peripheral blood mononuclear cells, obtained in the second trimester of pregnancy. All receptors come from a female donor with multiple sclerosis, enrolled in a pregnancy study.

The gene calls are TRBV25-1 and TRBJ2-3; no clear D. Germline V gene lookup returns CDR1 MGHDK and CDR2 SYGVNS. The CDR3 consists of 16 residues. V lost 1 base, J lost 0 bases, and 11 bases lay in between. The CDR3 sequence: CASSESLQLSTDTQYF. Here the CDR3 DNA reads TGTGCCAGCAGTGAATCCCTACAGCTTAGCACAGATACGCAGTATTTT.

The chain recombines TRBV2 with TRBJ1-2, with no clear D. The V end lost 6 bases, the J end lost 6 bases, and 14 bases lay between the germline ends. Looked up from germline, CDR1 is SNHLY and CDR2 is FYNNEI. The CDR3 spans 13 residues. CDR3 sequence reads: CASSHSSGDGYTF. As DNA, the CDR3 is TGTGCCAGCAGCCACTCCTCCGGAGATGGCTACACCTTC.

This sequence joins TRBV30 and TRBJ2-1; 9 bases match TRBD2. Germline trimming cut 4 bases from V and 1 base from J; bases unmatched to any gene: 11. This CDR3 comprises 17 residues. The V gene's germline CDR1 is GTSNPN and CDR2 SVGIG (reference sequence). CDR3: CAWMAIGTSRSYNEQFF. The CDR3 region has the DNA TGTGCCTGGATGGCAATCGGGACTAGCAGGTCCTACAATGAGCAGTTCTTC.

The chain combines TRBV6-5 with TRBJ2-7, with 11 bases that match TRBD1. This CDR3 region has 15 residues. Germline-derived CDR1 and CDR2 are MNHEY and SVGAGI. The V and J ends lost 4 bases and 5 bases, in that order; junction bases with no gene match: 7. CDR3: CASSSSRDRGNEQYF. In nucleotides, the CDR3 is TGTGCCAGCAGTTCCTCAAGGGACAGGGGGAACGAGCAGTACTTC.

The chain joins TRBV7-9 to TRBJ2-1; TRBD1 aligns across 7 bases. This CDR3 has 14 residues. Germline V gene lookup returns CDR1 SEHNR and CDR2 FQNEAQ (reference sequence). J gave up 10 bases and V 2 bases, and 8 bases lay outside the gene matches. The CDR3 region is CASSLSGGDQEQFF. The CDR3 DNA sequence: TGTGCCAGCAGCTTATCAGGGGGAGATCAAGAGCAGTTCTTC.

The DNA of the CDR3 is TGTGCCTGGGGTTACTCTGGGTTGGGGGGCTCTGGAAACACCATATATTTT. This codes for CAWGYSGLGGSGNTIYF. The V and J genes are TRBV30 and TRBJ1-3, with a possible D match to TRBD1 (5 bases). The V end lost 5 bases, the J end lost 0 bases, and 20 bases lay between the germline ends. The germline CDR1 and CDR2 sequences are GTSNPN and SVGIG (reference sequence). The CDR3 length is 17 residues.

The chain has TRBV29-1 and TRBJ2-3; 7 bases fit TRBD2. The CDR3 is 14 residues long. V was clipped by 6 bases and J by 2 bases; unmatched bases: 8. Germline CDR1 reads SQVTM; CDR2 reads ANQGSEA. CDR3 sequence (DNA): TGCAGCGTGTCTGGCGGGGGTTACACAGATACGCAGTATTTT. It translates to CSVSGGGYTDTQYF.

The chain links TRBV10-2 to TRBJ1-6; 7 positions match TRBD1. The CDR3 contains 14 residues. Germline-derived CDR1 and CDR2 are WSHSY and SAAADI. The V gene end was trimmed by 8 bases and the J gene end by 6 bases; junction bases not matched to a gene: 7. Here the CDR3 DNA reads TGCGCCAGCGGGGAGACAGGGTTTAATTCACCCCTCCACTTT. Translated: CASGETGFNSPLHF.

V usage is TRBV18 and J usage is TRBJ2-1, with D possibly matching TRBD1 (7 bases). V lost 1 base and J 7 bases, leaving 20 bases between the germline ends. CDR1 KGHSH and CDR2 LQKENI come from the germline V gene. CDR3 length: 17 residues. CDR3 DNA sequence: TGTGCCAGCTCACCACTGGAGGGGGCCGCCTCCCTTAATGAGCAGTTCTTC. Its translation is CASSPLEGAASLNEQFF.

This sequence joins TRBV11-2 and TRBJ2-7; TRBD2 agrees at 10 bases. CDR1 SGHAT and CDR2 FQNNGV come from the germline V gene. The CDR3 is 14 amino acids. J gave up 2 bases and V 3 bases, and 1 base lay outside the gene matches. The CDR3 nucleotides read TGTGCCAGCAGCTTTGGGACTAGCGCCTACGAGCAGTACTTC. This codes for CASSFGTSAYEQYF.

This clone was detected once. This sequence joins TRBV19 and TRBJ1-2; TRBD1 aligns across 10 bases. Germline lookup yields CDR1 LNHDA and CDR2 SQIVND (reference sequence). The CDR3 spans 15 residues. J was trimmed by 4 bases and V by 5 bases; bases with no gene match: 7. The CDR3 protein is CASSPTGGSSYGYTF. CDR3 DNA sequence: TGTGCCAGTAGTCCGACAGGGGGCTCGAGCTATGGCTACACCTTC.

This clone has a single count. CDR3 bases: TGCAGCGTTGAAAACTTGGGACTGAATAATACTAACTATGGCTACACCTTC. Translated, it gives CSVENLGLNNTNYGYTF. The genes are TRBV29-1 and TRBJ1-2; D might be TRBD1 (5 bases). CDR3 length equals 17 residues. From germline, CDR1 is SQVTM and CDR2 ANQGSEA. V was pared by 2 bases and J by 0 bases, with 19 bases between.

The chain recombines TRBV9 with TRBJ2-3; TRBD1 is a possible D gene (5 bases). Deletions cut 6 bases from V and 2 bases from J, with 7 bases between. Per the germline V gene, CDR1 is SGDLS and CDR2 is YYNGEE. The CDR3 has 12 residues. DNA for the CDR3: TGTGCCAGCACCAGGGCCACAGATACGCAGTATTTT. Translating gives CASTRATDTQYF.

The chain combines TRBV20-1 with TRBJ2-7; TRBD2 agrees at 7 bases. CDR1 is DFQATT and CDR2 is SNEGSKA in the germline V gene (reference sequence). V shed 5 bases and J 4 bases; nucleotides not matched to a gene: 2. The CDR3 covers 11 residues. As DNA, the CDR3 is TGCAGTGCTGGACTAGATTACGAGCAGTACTTC. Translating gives CSAGLDYEQYF.

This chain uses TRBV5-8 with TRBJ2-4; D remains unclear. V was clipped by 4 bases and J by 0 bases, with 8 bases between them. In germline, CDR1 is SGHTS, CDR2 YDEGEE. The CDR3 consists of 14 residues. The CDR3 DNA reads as TGTGCCAGCAGCCCCCGGGTAGCCAAAAACATTCAGTACTTC. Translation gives CASSPRVAKNIQYF.

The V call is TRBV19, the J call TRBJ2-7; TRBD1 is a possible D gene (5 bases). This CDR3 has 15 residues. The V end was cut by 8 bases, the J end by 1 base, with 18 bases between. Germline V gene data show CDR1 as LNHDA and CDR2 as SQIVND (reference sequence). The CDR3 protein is CASPDSPPPSYEQYF. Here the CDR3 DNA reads TGTGCCAGTCCAGACAGCCCACCCCCTTCCTACGAGCAGTACTTC.

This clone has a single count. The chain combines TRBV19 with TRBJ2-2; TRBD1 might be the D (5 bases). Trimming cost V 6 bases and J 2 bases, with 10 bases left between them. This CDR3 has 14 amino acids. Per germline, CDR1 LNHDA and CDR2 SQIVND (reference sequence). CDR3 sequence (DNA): TGTGCCAGTAGGGTGCAGGGTAACACCGGGGAGCTGTTTTTT. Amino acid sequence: CASRVQGNTGELFF. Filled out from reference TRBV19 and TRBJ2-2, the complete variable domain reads DGGITQSPKYLFRKEGQNVTLSCEQNLNHDAMYWYRQDPGQGLRLIYYSQIVNDFQKGDIAEGYSVSREKKESFPLTVTSAQKNPTAFYLCASRVQGNTGELFFGEGSRLTVL.

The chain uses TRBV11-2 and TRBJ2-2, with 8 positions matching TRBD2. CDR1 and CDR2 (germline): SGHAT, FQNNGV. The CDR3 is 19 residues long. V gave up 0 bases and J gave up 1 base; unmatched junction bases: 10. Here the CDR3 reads CASSLDRGSGILNTGELFF. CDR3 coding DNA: TGTGCCAGCAGCTTAGATCGGGGTAGCGGGATCCTGAACACCGGGGAGCTGTTTTTT.

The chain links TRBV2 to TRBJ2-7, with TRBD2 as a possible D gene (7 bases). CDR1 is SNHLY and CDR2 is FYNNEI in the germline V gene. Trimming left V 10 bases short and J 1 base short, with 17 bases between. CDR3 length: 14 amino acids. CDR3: CATRGASGSYEQYF. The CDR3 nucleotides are TGTGCCACGAGGGGGGCTAGCGGATCCTACGAGCAGTACTTC.